Reported below is one T cell receptor beta chain. Its antigen is still unknown. The data are from a study of CXCR3-negative and CXCR3-positive naive CD8 T cells. Libraries were UMI-labeled 5' RACE TRB cDNA. TCRdb reprocessed the 5' RACE reads, with one entry per CDR3 protein and no DNA. The sample includes roughly 80,000 distinct CDR3 sequences. Study observations and caveats: Naive subsets did not differ in surface CD5, and the authors estimated TCR strength using properties of the TRB CDR3. CXCR3-positive naive cells had TRB CDR3s that were more hydrophobic than CXCR3-negative naive cells had. Memory CD8+ cells showed much lower diversity, while both naive subsets were comparably high.

CDR3 size: 12 residues. Germline values: CDR1 MDHEN, CDR2 SYDVKM. The chain carries TRBV28 and TRBJ1-6; the D call from TCRdb, TRBD1, cannot be confirmed without DNA. The sequence came from a human donor in good health. Some clones in this sample may be carry-over from other donors' samples. Sequenced input: naive CXCR3+ CD8+ T cells from blood. As for subset: CD45RO-CCR7+CD27+CD95- naive CD8+ T cells expressing CXCR3 (TNR3+). The CDR3: CASSPGGSPLHF.